This T cell receptor beta chain was recorded in a study of T-cell reconstitution after alpha-beta-depleted transplantation in children. General study points: T-cell counts and diversity at one year following transplant were attributed mainly to newly produced T cells. About two months after transplant, alpha-beta T cells reportedly came from several hundred expanded graft clones.

V dropped 2 bases and J dropped 5 bases, with 7 bases sitting between them. The CDR3 extends over 12 amino acids. CDR1 MNHEY and CDR2 SVGAGI come from the germline V gene. Unique molecular identifiers were used to barcode this TCRbeta library. TCRdb reanalysed the PCR reads using MiXCR and keeps one entry per CDR3 protein. Counted here are hundreds of thousands of distinct CDR3 sequences, roughly 8.2% occurring once; the ten biggest clones make up 6.3%. Remarks on this clonotype: Its target is unknown.

The sequencing here drew on PBMCs, mostly from graft donor cells, taken 180 days after TCRalphabeta/CD19-depleted stem cell transplant. V is TRBV6-5 and J is TRBJ2-7; D perhaps matches TRBD2 (6 bases). The receptor was isolated from a male patient younger than 18 who had a stem cell transplant for acute lymphoblastic leukemia, so the T cells may come from the graft donor. The CDR3 region has the DNA TGTGCCAGCAGTTACGGAGGGAACGAGCAGTACTTC. Translating gives CASSYGGNEQYF.